Listed below are T cell receptor beta chains from one sample, sequenced in a study of cytotoxic CD8 clonotypes in ibrutinib-treated CLL. Measured with immunoSEQ multiplex PCR; TCRdb has only the in-frame clones, and not every one. The table has hundreds of thousands of clones, less than 75% seen once; the top ten hold roughly 14%. The material was PBMCs, obtained after 24 months of ibrutinib treatment. The receptor set was obtained from a human donor with chronic lymphocytic leukemia. Each CDR3 is given with its conserved first and last residue. The D gene is left open where the match is weak. Rows may omit the clone size; those that give it use once, few, many or a size class.

>TRBV5-1|.|.|TRBJ2-5
TGCGCCAGCAGCTTGGCCAGGACAGCTCAAGAGACCCAGTACTTC
CASSLARTAQETQYF
>TRBV6-6|.|once|TRBJ2-5
TGTGCCAGCAGTTACGGGGGGCGGGGTGAGACCCAGTACTTC
CASSYGGRGETQYF
>TRBV5-1|.|.|TRBJ1-1
TGCGCCAGCAGACCAGGGCTTAACACTGAAGCTTTCTTT
CASRPGLNTEAFF
>TRBV4-3|.|once|TRBJ2-2
TGCGCCAGCAGCTGGGTCTCGAACACCGGGGAGCTGTTTTTT
CASSWVSNTGELFF
>TRBV15|.|.|TRBJ2-7
TGTGCCACCAGCAGAGTTGGTGGAACCTACGAGCAGTACTTC
CATSRVGGTYEQYF
>TRBV29-1|.|.|TRBJ2-3
TGCAGCGTTGATAGCCAGTCAGATACGCAGTATTTT
CSVDSQSDTQYF
>TRBV19|.|few|TRBJ1-2
TGTGCCAGTAGTAAGCAGGCAGCTAACTATGGCTACACCTTC
CASSKQAANYGYTF
>TRBV19|.|once|TRBJ1-5
TGTGCCAGTGCGGTCGGCCTCAATCAGCCCCAGCATTTT
CASAVGLNQPQHF
>TRBV11-3|.|.|TRBJ2-2
TGTGCCAGCAGCTCCAGGATAGGGGGAGGGCCTGCCGGGGAGCTGTTTTTT
CASSSRIGGGPAGELFF
>TRBV5-1|TRBD2|.|TRBJ2-7
TGCGCCAGCAGCTTTACCGGACTAGCGGGAGCCTACGAGCAGTACTTC
CASSFTGLAGAYEQYF
>TRBV9|TRBD1|.|TRBJ2-6
TGTGCCAGCACGTGGTCAGGGGACAGGGGATTTTCTGGGGCCAACGTCCTGACTTTC
CASTWSGDRGFSGANVLTF
>TRBV4-3|TRBD2|.|TRBJ2-7
TGCGCCAGCAGCCATGGGACTAGCGGGACCTACGAGCAGTACTTC
CASSHGTSGTYEQYF
>TRBV10-3|.|.|TRBJ1-1
TGTGCCATCAGTGAAAGGGCGGTGGCTGAAGCTTTCTTT
CAISERAVAEAFF